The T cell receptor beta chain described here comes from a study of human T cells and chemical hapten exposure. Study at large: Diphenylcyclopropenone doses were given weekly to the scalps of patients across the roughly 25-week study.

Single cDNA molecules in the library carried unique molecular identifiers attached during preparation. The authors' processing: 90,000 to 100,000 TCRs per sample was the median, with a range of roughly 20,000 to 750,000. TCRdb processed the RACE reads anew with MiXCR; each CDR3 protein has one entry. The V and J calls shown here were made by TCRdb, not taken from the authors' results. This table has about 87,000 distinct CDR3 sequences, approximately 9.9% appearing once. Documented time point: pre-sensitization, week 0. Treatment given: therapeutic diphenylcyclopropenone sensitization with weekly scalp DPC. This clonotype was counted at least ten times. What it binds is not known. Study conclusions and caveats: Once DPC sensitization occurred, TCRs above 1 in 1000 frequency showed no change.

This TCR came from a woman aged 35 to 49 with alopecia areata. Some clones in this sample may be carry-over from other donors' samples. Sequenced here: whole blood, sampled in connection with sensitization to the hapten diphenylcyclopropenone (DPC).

DNA of the CDR3: TGTGCCAGCAGCTTAGCAGACAATCAGCCCCAGCATTTT. Residues: CASSLADNQPQHF. The chain recombines TRBV7-9 with TRBJ1-5; D uncertain. Germline CDR1 reads SEHNR; CDR2 reads FQNEAQ (reference sequence). The germline V and J ends were trimmed by 0 bases and 3 bases, with 3 bases remaining between them. The CDR3 is made up of 13 amino acids.